What follows are 18 T cell receptor beta chains derived from one specimen sequenced in a study of blood T cell repertoires in COVID-19. The method was immunoSEQ multiplex PCR; TCRdb's version includes in-frame clones alone and lacks a portion of them. The sample carries roughly 220,000 clones, about 79% recorded once. Sequencing input: PBMCs or T cells enriched from blood (not recorded which). The receptors were sampled from a middle-aged woman with acute COVID-19.

The rearrangement uses TRBV10-2 and TRBJ1-6; D unclear. Germline loops: CDR1 WSHSY, CDR2 SAAADI. CDR3 length: 14 amino acids. V was trimmed by 3 bases and J by 5 bases, leaving 8 bases between them. CDR3 protein: CASSDRQDNSPLHF. CDR3 nucleotide sequence: TGCGCCAGCAGTGATCGTCAGGATAATTCACCCCTCCACTTT.

This rearrangement joins TRBV18 to TRBJ2-7; 7 bases are a match to TRBD1. This CDR3 spans 16 amino acids. Trimming took 0 bases from V and 4 from J; bases not matched to a gene: 9. Germline values: CDR1 KGHSH, CDR2 LQKENI. The DNA for the CDR3 is TGTGCCAGCTCACCACCGAGTTTAGGGGGCGCATACGAGCAGTACTTC. Its protein is CASSPPSLGGAYEQYF.

The V and J genes are TRBV9 and TRBJ2-3; D is possibly TRBD1 (5 bases). This CDR3 is built from 17 residues. From germline, CDR1 is SGDLS and CDR2 YYNGEE. V was clipped by 0 bases and J by 6 bases, with 20 bases between them. The CDR3 nucleotides are TGTGCCAGCAGCGTAGGTAACAGGAACCCCTCATCGGATACGCAGTATTTT. Amino acid sequence: CASSVGNRNPSSDTQYF.

V usage is TRBV10-3 and J usage is TRBJ2-3, with 14 bases that match TRBD2. The CDR3 consists of 19 residues. Trimming cost V 4 bases and J 5 bases; bases outside gene matches: 14. Germline lookup yields CDR1 ENHRY and CDR2 SYGVKD. DNA of the CDR3: TGTGCCATCAGTGGCCTACGGCCGGGACTAGCGGGAGTAGGAGATACGCAGTATTTT. This codes for CAISGLRPGLAGVGDTQYF.

As DNA, the CDR3 is TGTGCCAGCAGTGACTCGGTCGGACAGGGGGATCAGCCCCAGCATTTT. Its protein is CASSDSVGQGDQPQHF. The V call is TRBV6-4, the J call TRBJ1-5; 10 nucleotides agree with TRBD1. From germline, CDR1 is MRHNA and CDR2 SNTAGT. The CDR3 is 16 amino acids. The J segment lost 5 bases and the V segment lost 0 bases, leaving 4 bases of the junction unmatched.

This rearrangement joins TRBV6-4 to TRBJ1-2, with TRBD1 matching over 8 bases. The germline gives CDR1 MRHNA, CDR2 SNTAGT. The CDR3 is made up of 14 amino acids. With V trimmed by 4 bases and J by 8 bases, 9 bases remained unmatched. CDR3 sequence (DNA): TGTGCCAGCAGTGGCTCCCAACAGGGGGGAGGCTACACCTTC. Translation: CASSGSQQGGGYTF.

This clone came up once. CDR3 coding DNA: TGTGCCAGCAGTTTATCGACAGGGGGCGCGTTGGAGACCCAGTACTTC. It translates to CASSLSTGGALETQYF. V and J are TRBV27 and TRBJ2-5; 10 positions agree with TRBD1. V was pared by 0 bases and J by 5 bases, with 6 bases of the junction left unmatched. The germline V gene encodes CDR1 MNHEY and CDR2 SMNVEV (reference sequence). The CDR3 loop spans 16 amino acids.

This clone was seen only once. V usage is TRBV5-1 and J usage is TRBJ2-5; 7 nucleotides match TRBD1. CDR1 and CDR2 (germline): SGHRS, YFSETQ. Trimming removed 3 bases from V and 5 bases from J; junction bases left unmatched: 10. The CDR3 extends over 15 amino acids. This chain's CDR3 is CASSWTTGKGETQYF. Here the CDR3 DNA reads TGCGCCAGCAGCTGGACGACAGGGAAAGGCGAGACCCAGTACTTC.

The chain recombines TRBV19 with TRBJ2-1; TRBD1 matches at 8 bases. The CDR3 consists of 16 residues. CDR1 is LNHDA and CDR2 is SQIVND in the germline V gene (reference sequence). V was pared by 3 bases and J by 7 bases, with 11 bases of the junction left unmatched. For the CDR3, the DNA is TGTGCCAGTAGTATGTATGTTGGACAGGGACGGAATGAGCAGTTCTTC. Amino acids: CASSMYVGQGRNEQFF.

The rearrangement uses TRBV19 and TRBJ2-2, with TRBD2 identical over 15 bases. Losses at the gene ends were 6 bases for V and 0 bases for J; bases not matched to a gene: 2. This CDR3 has 17 residues. Germline CDR1 is LNHDA and CDR2 is SQIVND (reference sequence). CDR3 region: CASSGTSGGTNTGELFF. The CDR3 coding sequence is TGTGCCAGTAGCGGGACTAGCGGGGGGACGAACACCGGGGAGCTGTTTTTT.

This chain uses TRBV5-4 with TRBJ2-3; 9 bases fit TRBD2. CDR1 SGHNT and CDR2 YYREEE come from the germline V gene (reference sequence). Trimming removed 7 bases from V and 2 bases from J; junction bases left unmatched: 8. The CDR3 length is 15 residues. The CDR3 loop is CASGGRGFITDTQYF. CDR3 DNA: TGTGCCAGCGGCGGGAGGGGCTTCATCACAGATACGCAGTATTTT.

The V and J genes are TRBV25-1 and TRBJ1-4; 11 nucleotides align to TRBD1. Germline V CDR1 and CDR2: MGHDK, SYGVNS. Trimming cost V 3 bases and J 5 bases; bases outside gene matches: 2. This CDR3 is built from 15 residues. CDR3 DNA sequence: TGTGCCAGCAGTGACCGGGACAGGGGGAATGAAAAACTGTTTTTT. Amino acid sequence: CASSDRDRGNEKLFF.

This clone showed up just a few times. This sequence joins TRBV28 and TRBJ1-2; TRBD1 matches at 9 bases. This CDR3 contains 16 residues. The ends lost 3 bases at V and 0 bases at J; junction bases unmatched: 5. Germline-derived CDR1 and CDR2 are MDHEN and SYDVKM. The CDR3, as DNA: TGTGCCAGCAGTTTTTGGACAGGGGTGGCTAACTATGGCTACACCTTC. It translates to CASSFWTGVANYGYTF.

V is TRBV5-1 and J is TRBJ2-3; 12 nucleotides line up with TRBD2. From germline, CDR1 is SGHRS and CDR2 YFSETQ. V was pared by 4 bases and J by 5 bases, with 11 bases of the junction left unmatched. The CDR3 runs 17 residues. The CDR3 is CASSPKASGGEEDTQYF. In nucleotides, the CDR3 is TGCGCCAGCAGCCCCAAGGCTAGCGGGGGGGAGGAAGATACGCAGTATTTT.

The genes are TRBV14 and TRBJ2-5, with D tentatively TRBD2 (5 bases). V lost 1 base to trimming and J lost 2 bases, with 17 bases between them. Germline V gene sequence: CDR1 SGHDN, CDR2 FVKESK. CDR3 length: 17 amino acids. The CDR3 sequence: CASSQAPSWNVQETQYF. The CDR3 DNA reads TGTGCCAGCAGCCAAGCTCCTAGCTGGAACGTACAAGAGACCCAGTACTTC.

With respect to this clone: A much bigger clone sits one base away, suggesting this may be a read error. Different DNA sequences within this sample yield the same CDR3. The rearrangement uses TRBV7-9 and TRBJ1-6, with 9 positions matching TRBD1. Germline values: CDR1 SEHNR, CDR2 FQNEAQ (reference sequence). This CDR3 contains 16 residues. V lost 4 bases and J lost 3; bases outside the gene matches: 4. CDR3 DNA sequence: TGTGCCAGCAGCTCGGGACAGGGTTTCTATAATTCACCCCTCCACTTT. Amino acids: CASSSGQGFYNSPLHF. The full variable domain, in which reference TRBV7-9 and TRBJ1-6 provide the parts outside the CDR3, is DTGVSQNPRHKITKRGQNVTFRCDPISEHNRLYWYRQTLGQGPEFLTYFQNEAQLEKSRLLSDRFSAERPKGSFSTLEIQRTEQGDSAMYLCASSSGQGFYNSPLHFGNGTRLTVT.

The chain has TRBV3-1 (or the pseudogene TRBV3-2) and TRBJ2-3, with 10 bases matching TRBD2. J was trimmed by 11 bases and V by 4 bases; bases with no gene match: 6. The germline V gene has CDR1 LGHDT and CDR2 YNNKEL (reference sequence). The CDR3 is 13 amino acids. CDR3: CASSPRTSGGQYF. CDR3 bases: TGTGCCAGCAGCCCGAGGACTAGCGGTGGGCAGTATTTT.

This clone was recorded a few times. The genes are TRBV9 and TRBJ1-2; possibly TRBD1 for D (6 bases). V was cut by 5 bases and J by 8 bases, with 28 bases left in between. The CDR3 extends over 17 amino acids. CDR1 SGDLS and CDR2 YYNGEE come from the germline V gene. The CDR3 DNA reads as TGTGCCAGCAGTCTTCTCGACAGGACGCTTCGTTCGGGCGGCTACACCTTC. Its protein is CASSLLDRTLRSGGYTF.